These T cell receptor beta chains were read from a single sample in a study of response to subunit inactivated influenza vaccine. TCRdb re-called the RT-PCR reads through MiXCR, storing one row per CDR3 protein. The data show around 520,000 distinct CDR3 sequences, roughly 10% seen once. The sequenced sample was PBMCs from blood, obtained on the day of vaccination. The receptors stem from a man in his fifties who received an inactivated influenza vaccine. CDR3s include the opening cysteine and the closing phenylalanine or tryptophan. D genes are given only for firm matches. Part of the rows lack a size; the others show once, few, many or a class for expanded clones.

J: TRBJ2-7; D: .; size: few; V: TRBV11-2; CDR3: CASSLDQWAYEQYF; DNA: TGTGCCAGCAGCTTAGATCAATGGGCTTACGAGCAGTACTTC
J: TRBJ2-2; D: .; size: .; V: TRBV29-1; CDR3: CSVIGTSPGELFF; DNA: TGCAGCGTGATCGGGACCTCCCCCGGGGAGCTGTTTTTT
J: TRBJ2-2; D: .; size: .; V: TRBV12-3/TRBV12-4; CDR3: CASSPNIGSPNTGELFF; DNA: TGTGCCAGCAGTCCAAACATAGGCTCACCGAACACCGGGGAGCTGTTTTTT
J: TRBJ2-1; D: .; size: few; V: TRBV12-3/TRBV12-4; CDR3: CASRDGGPQKQFF; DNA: TGTGCCAGCAGGGATGGGGGACCCCAAAAGCAGTTCTTC
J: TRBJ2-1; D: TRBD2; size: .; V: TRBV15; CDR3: CATSREGGNAYNVQFF; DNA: TGTGCCACCAGCAGAGAGGGAGGGAACGCCTACAATGTGCAGTTCTTC
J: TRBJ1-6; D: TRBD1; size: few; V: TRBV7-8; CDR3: CASNRGWDSPLHF; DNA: TGTGCCAGTAACAGGGGTTGGGATTCACCCCTCCACTTT
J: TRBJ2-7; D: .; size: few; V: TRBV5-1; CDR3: CASSYTAAPSYEQYF; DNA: TGCGCCAGCAGCTACACAGCTGCCCCCTCCTACGAGCAGTACTTC
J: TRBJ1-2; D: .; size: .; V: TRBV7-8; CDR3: CASSHRTAHYGYTF; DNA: TGTGCCAGCAGCCACCGGACAGCACACTATGGCTACACCTTC
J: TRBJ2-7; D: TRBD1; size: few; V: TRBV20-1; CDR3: CSATTGQGAYEQYF; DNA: TGCAGTGCAACGACCGGACAGGGGGCCTACGAGCAGTACTTC
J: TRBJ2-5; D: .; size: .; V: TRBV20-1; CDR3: CSARHGETQYF; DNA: TGCAGTGCCCGCCACGGGGAGACCCAGTACTTC
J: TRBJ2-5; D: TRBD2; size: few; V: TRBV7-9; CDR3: CASSLAMASGQETQYF; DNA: TGTGCCAGCAGCTTAGCGATGGCTAGCGGACAAGAGACCCAGTACTTC
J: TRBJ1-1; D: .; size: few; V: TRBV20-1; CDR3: CSAGLRTNTEAFF; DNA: TGCAGTGCCGGCCTTCGAACGAACACTGAAGCTTTCTTT
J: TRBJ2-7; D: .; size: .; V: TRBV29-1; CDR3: CSVLLEGYEQYF; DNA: TGCAGCGTTCTCCTTGAGGGCTACGAGCAGTACTTC
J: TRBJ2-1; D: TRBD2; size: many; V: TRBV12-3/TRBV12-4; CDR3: CASSRTSGYNEQFF; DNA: TGTGCCAGCAGTAGGACTAGCGGCTACAATGAGCAGTTCTTC
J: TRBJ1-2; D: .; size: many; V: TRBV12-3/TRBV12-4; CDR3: CASTLGTIDGYTF; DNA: TGTGCCAGCACCCTCGGAACAATCGATGGCTACACCTTC
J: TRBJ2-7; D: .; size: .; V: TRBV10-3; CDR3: CATQGQSYEQYF; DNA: TGTGCCACCCAAGGACAGTCCTACGAGCAGTACTTC
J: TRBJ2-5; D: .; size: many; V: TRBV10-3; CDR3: CAISQGQETQYF; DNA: TGTGCCATCAGTCAGGGGCAAGAGACCCAGTACTTC
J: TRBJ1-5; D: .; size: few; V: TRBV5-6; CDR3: CASSPRGGGQPQHF; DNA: TGTGCCAGCAGCCCGAGGGGCGGGGGCCAGCCCCAGCATTTT